The 14 T cell receptor beta chains below all came from one sample that was sequenced in a study of blood T cell repertoires in COVID-19. The data were produced by immunoSEQ multiplex PCR, yet TCRdb's version contains in-frame clones alone and is incomplete. The sample shows roughly 100,000 clones, less than 90% of them seen only once. The source material was peripheral blood. These receptors were taken from a human donor in a cohort sampled during active COVID-19.

The chain has TRBV27 and TRBJ1-4, with D possibly matching TRBD1 (5 bases). The germline V gene encodes CDR1 MNHEY and CDR2 SMNVEV (reference sequence). This CDR3 has 14 residues. V was trimmed by 3 bases and J by 6 bases, leaving 11 bases between them. CDR3 region: CASSFQGGHEKLFF. CDR3 DNA: TGTGCCAGCAGTTTCCAGGGTGGTCATGAAAAACTGTTTTTT.

The chain joins TRBV5-4 to TRBJ2-7; the D gene is possibly TRBD1 (6 bases). Trimming removed 1 base at V and 6 bases at J, with 23 bases between. The CDR3 sequence is 17 residues long. Germline V CDR1 and CDR2: SGHNT, YYREEE (reference sequence). The CDR3 spells CASSLSASRGRSIEQYF. The CDR3 DNA sequence: TGTGCCAGCAGCTTGTCGGCCTCGAGGGGGAGAAGTATCGAGCAGTACTTC.

The chain couples TRBV3-1 (or the pseudogene TRBV3-2) to TRBJ2-7, with TRBD2 matching over 9 bases. J was trimmed by 7 bases and V by 11 bases; bases with no gene match: 6. CDR1 is LGHDT and CDR2 is YNNKEL in the germline V gene (reference sequence). The CDR3 runs to 11 residues. This chain's CDR3 is CASRAGGEQYF. The CDR3 region has the DNA TGTGCCTCCAGAGCGGGAGGTGAGCAGTACTTC.

The chain carries TRBV9 and TRBJ1-6, with D possibly matching TRBD1 (5 bases). V lost 3 bases to trimming and J lost 0 bases, with 10 bases between them. The CDR3 covers 16 residues. Germline CDR1 SGDLS, CDR2 YYNGEE. DNA of the CDR3: TGTGCCAGCAGCGCACGACAGAACTCCTATAATTCACCCCTCCACTTT. It encodes CASSARQNSYNSPLHF. Full variable domain (remainder filled in from reference TRBV9 and TRBJ1-6): DSGVTQTPKHLITATGQRVTLRCSPRSGDLSVYWYQQSLDQGLQFLIQYYNGEERAKGNILERFSAQQFPDLHSELNLSSLELGDSALYFCASSARQNSYNSPLHFGNGTRLTVT.

The chain has TRBV18 and TRBJ1-4; 8 nucleotides match TRBD1. CDR1 is KGHSH and CDR2 is LQKENI in the germline V gene. The CDR3 consists of 16 residues. With V trimmed by 5 bases and J by 9 bases, 14 bases remained unmatched. CDR3 sequence reads: CASSNQLGQGAKKLFF. CDR3 nucleotides: TGTGCCAGCTCAAACCAGCTCGGACAGGGCGCGAAAAAACTGTTTTTT.

This clone showed up just once. The rearrangement uses TRBV6-5 and TRBJ2-3; 8 bases map to TRBD1. Germline V lookup: CDR1 MNHEY, CDR2 SVGAGI. CDR3 length: 13 residues. J gave up 5 bases and V 6 bases, and 4 bases lay outside the gene matches. CDR3 sequence: CASRLDRGDTQYF. The CDR3 DNA is TGTGCCAGCAGACTCGACAGGGGAGATACGCAGTATTTT.

The rearrangement links TRBV19 to TRBJ2-1; no firm D call. The CDR3 consists of 15 residues. Trimming cost V 5 bases and J 6 bases, with 17 bases left between them. Germline CDR1 LNHDA, CDR2 SQIVND (reference sequence). The DNA for the CDR3 is TGTGCCAGTAGTCCACAGATGGTAGTACGCAATGAGCAGTTCTTC. This gives the protein CASSPQMVVRNEQFF.

The chain uses TRBV7-6 and TRBJ1-1; 7 bases align to TRBD1. CDR3 length: 13 residues. Germline V lookup: CDR1 SGHVS, CDR2 FNYEAQ. J was trimmed by 4 bases and V by 4 bases; bases with no gene match: 3. CDR3 sequence: CASSSTGATEAFF. The CDR3 DNA follows: TGTGCCAGCAGCTCTACAGGGGCCACTGAAGCTTTCTTT.

The V gene is TRBV10-3, the J gene TRBJ1-6; 7 positions match TRBD1. Germline lookup yields CDR1 ENHRY and CDR2 SYGVKD. The J segment lost 10 bases and the V segment lost 10 bases, leaving 13 bases of the junction unmatched. The CDR3 runs to 14 residues. The CDR3 sequence is CATKVGQQASPLHF. The CDR3 DNA sequence: TGTGCCACAAAAGTGGGACAGCAGGCATCACCCCTCCACTTT.

The V gene is TRBV4-3, the J gene TRBJ2-1, with D possibly TRBD1 on 5 matching bases. The V gene's germline CDR1 is LGHNA and CDR2 YSLEER. Deletions cut 4 bases from V and 5 bases from J, with 15 bases between. This CDR3 has 15 amino acids. The DNA of the CDR3 is TGCGCCAGCAGCCCCGATGGACACGTGGACAATGAGCAGTTCTTC. Translated, it gives CASSPDGHVDNEQFF.

The count of this clone is one. The rearrangement joins TRBV6-1 to TRBJ2-3, with 10 nucleotides matching TRBD2. V lost 1 base and J lost 4; bases outside the gene matches: 5. This CDR3 has 16 amino acids. In germline, CDR1 is MNHNS, CDR2 SASEGT. This CDR3 reads CASSEGLAGGPDTQYF. In nucleotides, the CDR3 is TGTGCCAGCAGTGAAGGGTTAGCGGGAGGCCCAGATACGCAGTATTTT.

The chain combines TRBV2 with TRBJ1-4, with a tentative D call TRBD1 (5 bases). The V end lost 5 bases, the J end lost 8 bases, and 6 bases lay between the germline ends. Germline V gene sequence: CDR1 SNHLY, CDR2 FYNNEI. CDR3 length: 11 residues. The CDR3 DNA reads as TGTGCCAGCAGTCCAGGGGAAAAACTGTTTTTT. Protein sequence: CASSPGEKLFF. Filled out from reference TRBV2 and TRBJ1-4, the complete variable domain reads EPEVTQTPSHQVTQMGQEVILRCVPISNHLYFYWYRQILGQKVEFLVSFYNNEISEKSEIFDDQFSVERPDGSNFTLKIRSTKLEDSAMYFCASSPGEKLFFGSGTQLSVL.

V is TRBV2 and J is TRBJ1-3; no firm D call. There are 16 residues in the CDR3. Per germline, CDR1 SNHLY and CDR2 FYNNEI. V was shortened by 3 bases and J by 0 bases, with 12 bases between the two germline ends. CDR3 bases: TGTGCCAGCAGTGAGCATTCCGCCTACTCTGGAAACACCATATATTTT. This sequence encodes CASSEHSAYSGNTIYF.

The chain is built from TRBV28 and TRBJ2-7; D may be TRBD2 (6 bases). The CDR3 is 15 amino acids. CDR1 MDHEN and CDR2 SYDVKM come from the germline V gene. V was trimmed by 7 bases and J by 4 bases, leaving 20 bases between them. The CDR3 DNA is TGTGCCAGCACCCCATGGGGGGACCCACCTTACGAGCAGTACTTC. This encodes CASTPWGDPPYEQYF.